Shown below are 32 T cell receptor beta chains from a single sample sequenced in a study of PD-1 blockade in classical Hodgkin lymphoma. Sample time point: newly diagnosed, previously untreated cHL patient sample. Magnetic negative selection of thawed PBMCs was the method by which CD4+ T cells were purified. Here immunoSEQ multiplex PCR was the method, and the copy in TCRdb shows in-frame clones only, minus some. Counted here are 20,000 to 30,000 clones, about 90% occurring once; the ten biggest clones make up almost 0.55%. Sequences were obtained from CD4+ T cells from blood. Every receptor here comes from a human donor with classical Hodgkin lymphoma.

The rearrangement links TRBV27 to TRBJ2-1, with 10 bases identical to TRBD2. The germline CDR1 and CDR2 sequences are MNHEY and SMNVEV (reference sequence). CDR3 length equals 19 residues. The trim removed 6 bases at V and 4 bases at J, leaving 18 bases unmatched. This CDR3 reads CASSPSKMVLAGVYNEQFF. CDR3 coding DNA: TGTGCCAGCAGCCCCTCGAAGATGGTGCTAGCGGGGGTGTACAATGAGCAGTTCTTC.

CDR3 in DNA: TGCGCCAGCAGCCAAGGCACTCGAGGATGGTCGGATGAGCAGTTCTTC. Translation: CASSQGTRGWSDEQFF. The chain recombines TRBV4-3 with TRBJ2-1; no definite D call. CDR1 is LGHNA and CDR2 is YSLEER in the germline V gene. This CDR3 is 16 amino acids long. The V gene lost 1 base and the J gene lost 8 bases, with 18 bases spanning the gap.

This sequence joins TRBV6-6 and TRBJ2-1, with D possibly being TRBD1 (6 bases). The CDR3 has 13 amino acids. Trimming removed 6 bases from V and 4 bases from J, with 10 bases in between. CDR1 is MNHNY, CDR2 SVGAGI, per germline (reference sequence). The CDR3 bases are TGTGCCAGCAGCCCTACAGGGTACAATGAGCAGTTCTTC. Amino acid sequence: CASSPTGYNEQFF.

The rearrangement links TRBV6-6 to TRBJ2-1; 14 bases match TRBD2. The ends lost 5 bases at V and 7 bases at J; junction bases unmatched: 7. This CDR3 comprises 16 residues. Germline CDR1 and CDR2: MNHNY and SVGAGI (reference sequence). CDR3 protein: CASSRRLAGGHNEQFF. As DNA, the CDR3 is TGTGCCAGCAGTCGCAGACTAGCGGGGGGGCATAATGAGCAGTTCTTC.

This chain links TRBV20-1 with TRBJ2-5; D uncertain. Per germline, CDR1 DFQATT and CDR2 SNEGSKA (reference sequence). V was pared by 5 bases and J by 5 bases, with 9 bases between. The CDR3 consists of 11 residues. CDR3 bases: TGCAGTGCTTTTAGTGGGGAGACCCAGTACTTC. Residues: CSAFSGETQYF.

This chain joins TRBV7-2 and TRBJ2-7; D possibly corresponds to TRBD2 (7 bases). Trimming took off 4 bases at V and 2 bases at J, with 21 bases between the two ends. The CDR3 runs to 17 residues. Germline V CDR1 and CDR2: SGHTA, FQGNSA. The CDR3 DNA is TGTGCCAGCAGCTCCAGGGGAGGGGGGGGCAGTCCCTACGAGCAGTACTTC. This codes for CASSSRGGGGSPYEQYF.

V and J are TRBV27 and TRBJ1-2; 7 bases map to TRBD1. V dropped 5 bases and J dropped 0; count of bases not matched to a gene: 6. The CDR3 is made up of 15 amino acids. Germline CDR1 and CDR2: MNHEY and SMNVEV (reference sequence). The CDR3 spells CASSHHRGSNYGYTF. The CDR3 DNA reads as TGTGCCAGCAGTCACCACAGGGGATCTAACTATGGCTACACCTTC.

The rearrangement uses TRBV18 and TRBJ2-3; 10 bases are a match to TRBD1. J was trimmed by 6 bases and V by 3 bases; bases with no gene match: 6. The CDR3 runs to 15 residues. CDR1 KGHSH and CDR2 LQKENI come from the germline V gene. CDR3 bases: TGTGCCAGCTCACCGACAGGGGGCCAGGGCGATACGCAGTATTTT. This encodes CASSPTGGQGDTQYF.

Only a few counts were recorded for this clone. This chain links TRBV5-1 with TRBJ1-5; tentatively, D is TRBD1 (5 bases). CDR3 length equals 14 residues. Per germline, CDR1 SGHRS and CDR2 YFSETQ. V was pared by 5 bases and J by 2 bases, with 11 bases between. The CDR3 DNA follows: TGCGCCAGCAGTTGGGGCGGGGGCAATCAGCCCCAGCATTTT. This gives the protein CASSWGGGNQPQHF.

The rearrangement uses TRBV6-5 and TRBJ1-2; D ambiguous. Germline assignment: CDR1 MNHEY and CDR2 SVGAGI. CDR3 length equals 14 residues. Trimming shortened V by 0 bases and J by 10 bases, and 15 bases separated the two germline ends. CDR3 sequence reads: CASSYSLLPSAYTF. The CDR3 DNA sequence: TGTGCCAGCAGTTACTCCCTACTCCCTTCGGCCTACACCTTC.

The chain carries TRBV4-1 and TRBJ2-1, with 8 bases matching TRBD1. The germline gives CDR1 MGHRA, CDR2 YSYEKL. V shed 0 bases, J shed 7 bases, and the junction held 8 bases outside the gene matches. This CDR3 spans 16 amino acids. This chain's CDR3 is CASSQDPGQGWNEQFF. The CDR3 bases are TGCGCCAGCAGCCAAGATCCCGGACAGGGCTGGAATGAGCAGTTCTTC.

The genes are TRBV7-9 and TRBJ1-3, with D possibly TRBD1 on 5 matching bases. Germline-derived CDR1 and CDR2 are SEHNR and FQNEAQ (reference sequence). V lost 6 bases and J lost 0, with 12 bases in between. The CDR3 consists of 15 residues. CDR3 bases: TGTGCCAGCAGTCGGGGGACCGGCTCTGGAAACACCATATATTTT. The encoded protein is CASSRGTGSGNTIYF.

The chain combines TRBV19 with TRBJ1-5; unclear D gene. V shed 5 bases and J shed 4 bases, with 9 bases lying between them. The CDR3 is made up of 13 amino acids. The germline V gene has CDR1 LNHDA and CDR2 SQIVND (reference sequence). The CDR3 region has the DNA TGTGCCAGTAGTGTGGATCCTAATCAGCCCCAGCATTTT. Protein product: CASSVDPNQPQHF.

The chain couples TRBV5-3 to TRBJ2-3; a possible D gene is TRBD1 (6 bases). TRBV5-3 is filed as an ORF, its function uncertain. CDR3 length: 16 residues. With 4 bases removed from V and 0 bases from J, the gap between germline ends came to 15 bases. CDR3 sequence reads: CARSDNRVYSTDTQYF. Here the CDR3 DNA reads TGTGCCAGAAGCGACAACAGGGTGTATAGCACAGATACGCAGTATTTT.

The chain has TRBV7-3 and TRBJ2-7; D not certain. There are 11 residues in the CDR3. Germline CDR1 is SGHTA and CDR2 is FQGTGA. The ends were cut back, 5 bases at V and 2 bases at J, with 4 bases in the middle. DNA of the CDR3: TGTGCCAGCAGCCGAACCTACGAGCAGTACTTC. It encodes CASSRTYEQYF.

CDR3 in amino acids: CASSVAQAGILGNTIYF. For the CDR3, the DNA is TGTGCCAGCAGCGTAGCTCAGGCAGGGATACTTGGAAACACCATATATTTT. The chain combines TRBV9 with TRBJ1-3; possibly TRBD1 for D (5 bases). The CDR3 is made up of 17 amino acids. Per the germline V gene, CDR1 is SGDLS and CDR2 is YYNGEE. Between the trimmed V and J ends, which lost 0 bases and 3 bases, there was a span of 16 bases.

V usage is TRBV28 and J usage is TRBJ2-7, with TRBD2 identical over 11 bases. The junction had 3 bases not matched to a gene; V was cut back by 5 bases and J by 0 bases. Germline values: CDR1 MDHEN, CDR2 SYDVKM. This CDR3 is 15 amino acids long. The chain's CDR3 is CASSLSGGASYEQYF. The CDR3 DNA reads TGTGCCAGCAGTCTTAGCGGGGGGGCCTCCTACGAGCAGTACTTC.

J is TRBJ2-1 and V is TRBV10-3; TRBD1 aligns across 10 bases. Germline V CDR1 and CDR2: ENHRY, SYGVKD. V was clipped by 4 bases and J by 2 bases; unmatched bases: 5. There are 16 residues in the CDR3. The CDR3 bases are TGTGCCATCAGTGGGGGACAGGGGAGGACCTACAATGAGCAGTTCTTC. Translating gives CAISGGQGRTYNEQFF.

The chain carries TRBV7-9 and TRBJ1-2, with D possibly matching TRBD1 (5 bases). CDR1 and CDR2 from the germline V gene are SEHNR and FQNEAQ (reference sequence). This CDR3 spans 14 amino acids. V shed 5 bases and J shed 8 bases, with 18 bases lying between them. CDR3 residues: CASSRQVRVYGYTF. The CDR3 DNA reads as TGTGCCAGCAGCCGCCAGGTCAGGGTTTACGGCTACACCTTC.

V gene TRBV10-2 combines with J gene TRBJ2-7, with 9 nucleotides matching TRBD1. The CDR3 is 16 amino acids. Unmatched junction bases numbered 10, after V lost 5 bases and J lost 2 bases. Germline V gene data show CDR1 as WSHSY and CDR2 as SAAADI. The CDR3 reads CASSLIPGTGPYEQYF. The CDR3, as DNA: TGCGCCAGCAGTCTAATTCCCGGGACAGGGCCCTACGAGCAGTACTTC.

This clone was recorded only once. V and J are TRBV5-1 and TRBJ2-1, with D perhaps assigned TRBD1 or TRBD2 (5 bases each). The CDR3 covers 17 residues. Germline V CDR1 and CDR2: SGHRS, YFSETQ. The V end was cut by 0 bases, the J end by 5 bases, with 18 bases between. CDR3 DNA: TGCGCCAGCAGCTTGGTTGTAGTGAGGGGCTCTGACAATGAGCAGTTCTTC. Translating it yields CASSLVVVRGSDNEQFF.

The chain joins TRBV7-2 to TRBJ2-5, with 9 nucleotides matching TRBD2. This CDR3 is built from 13 residues. The V and J ends lost 6 bases and 5 bases, in that order; junction bases with no gene match: 4. The germline gives CDR1 SGHTA, CDR2 FQGNSA. DNA for the CDR3: TGTGCCAGCAGGGCGGGGGGGCTTGAGACCCAGTACTTC. Residues: CASRAGGLETQYF.

This clone has only one observation. The chain recombines TRBV5-1 with TRBJ1-2, with a possible D match to TRBD1 (5 bases). V was cut by 6 bases and J by 0 bases, with 15 bases left in between. This CDR3 has 15 amino acids. Germline-derived CDR1 and CDR2 are SGHRS and YFSETQ. CDR3 nucleotides: TGCGCCAGCACCACCGGGACGGCTACTAACTATGGCTACACCTTC. Its protein is CASTTGTATNYGYTF.

This clone was found a few times. This chain links TRBV5-1 with TRBJ1-1; no clear D. Trimming shortened V by 0 bases and J by 1 base, and 7 bases separated the two germline ends. This CDR3 has 14 residues. Germline V CDR1 and CDR2: SGHRS, YFSETQ. This chain's CDR3 is CASSLDGRNTEAFF. CDR3 DNA: TGCGCCAGCAGCTTGGACGGGCGGAACACTGAAGCTTTCTTT.

The chain recombines TRBV5-1 with TRBJ2-7; 8 bases match TRBD1. Trimming removed 4 bases from V and 4 bases from J; junction bases left unmatched: 10. Germline V CDR1 and CDR2: SGHRS, YFSETQ. The CDR3 consists of 15 residues. This CDR3 reads CASSPMQGARYEQYF. CDR3 sequence (DNA): TGCGCCAGCAGCCCGATGCAGGGGGCGAGGTACGAGCAGTACTTC.

The chain has TRBV10-3 and TRBJ2-7; 8 nucleotides line up with TRBD1. CDR3 length: 14 amino acids. Germline CDR1 is ENHRY and CDR2 is SYGVKD. The ends lost 7 bases at V and 2 bases at J; junction bases unmatched: 7. CDR3: CAINEDRATYEQYF. The CDR3 nucleotides read TGTGCCATCAACGAGGACAGGGCAACCTACGAGCAGTACTTC.

This clone was detected only once. V gene TRBV9 combines with J gene TRBJ2-1; D not certain. The CDR3 consists of 16 residues. Trimming pared 4 bases from V and 4 bases from J, leaving 18 bases between. Germline CDR1 reads SGDLS; CDR2 reads YYNGEE. The CDR3 sequence is CASSPAQDPLYNEQFF. The CDR3 coding sequence is TGTGCCAGCAGCCCAGCCCAGGATCCTTTATACAATGAGCAGTTCTTC.

The chain couples TRBV29-1 to TRBJ2-3; D unclear. The CDR3 extends over 16 amino acids. Germline CDR1 reads SQVTM; CDR2 reads ANQGSEA. V lost 6 bases and J lost 0, with 19 bases in between. The CDR3 DNA reads TGCAGCGTGATAAATAACCGACGGATTAGCACAGATACGCAGTATTTT. It yields the protein CSVINNRRISTDTQYF.

The chain couples TRBV5-5 to TRBJ2-7, with 7 bases lining up with TRBD1. V trimming: 5 bases; J trimming: 3 bases; junction bases outside the gene matches: 8. The CDR3 runs 14 residues. Per the germline V gene, CDR1 is SGHKS and CDR2 is YYEKEE (reference sequence). The CDR3: CASSYKDRDYEQYF. For the CDR3, the DNA is TGTGCCAGCAGTTACAAAGACAGGGACTACGAGCAGTACTTC.

The rearrangement uses TRBV6-5 and TRBJ1-1; D gene unclear. The V end lost 0 bases, the J end lost 8 bases, and 16 bases lay between the germline ends. Looked up from germline, CDR1 is MNHEY and CDR2 is SVGAGI. This CDR3 contains 15 residues. The CDR3 DNA reads TGTGCCAGCAGTTACTCGATACGCGGATTGGCCGAAGCTTTCTTT. Translation: CASSYSIRGLAEAFF.

This clone occurred once. The chain joins TRBV6-1 to TRBJ2-7; TRBD1 is a possible D gene (5 bases). The CDR3 sequence is 14 residues long. CDR1 MNHNS and CDR2 SASEGT come from the germline V gene. V was pared by 7 bases and J by 4 bases, with 17 bases between. The CDR3 loop is CASTEQVSSYEQYF. In nucleotides, the CDR3 is TGTGCCAGCACGGAACAGGTCTCCTCATACGAGCAGTACTTC.

This sequence joins TRBV6-5 and TRBJ2-2; D is ambiguous. Per the germline V gene, CDR1 is MNHEY and CDR2 is SVGAGI. Trimming removed 5 bases from V and 1 base from J, with 11 bases in between. CDR3 size: 15 residues. The CDR3 DNA reads TGTGCCAGCAGTACGGCACATAAGAACACCGGGGAGCTGTTTTTT. Translation: CASSTAHKNTGELFF.